This TCR beta chain was identified during a study of molecular identifiers for immune sequencing clone quantification. Notes on the study in general: Effector cells had over 98% of their molecules in clones above 20 RNA copies, while naive cells had under 1%. Identical TCR molecules that share a barcode could lead to an underestimation of highly expanded clone sizes.

This clonotype is labeled medium-sized. Antigen specificity is unknown. TCRdb ran MiXCR on the PCR reads and lists one entry per CDR3 protein. The sample shows about 35,000 distinct CDR3 sequences, about 18% of them seen only once. The sequence came from a human donor in good health. Some libraries in this study had Jurkat cell RNA spiked in. Sequencing used naive CD8+ T cells from blood, with Jurkat cell RNA spiked in. Subset given: FACS-sorted CD8+CD4-CCR7+CD45RA+ naive T cells.

The CDR3 sequence is CASSAGQGSYEQYF. For the CDR3, the DNA is TGTGCCAGCAGTGCCGGCCAGGGCTCCTACGAGCAGTACTTC. This chain uses TRBV2 with TRBJ2-7; perhaps TRBD1 as D (5 bases). The V end was cut by 4 bases, the J end by 0 bases, with 10 bases between. The CDR3 has 14 residues. Germline loops: CDR1 SNHLY, CDR2 FYNNEI.